This T cell receptor (beta chain) was recorded in a study of human T cells and chemical hapten exposure. Looking at the study overall: Donors were sensitized with 2% DPC on the upper inner arm. Per-sample TCR yields varied mainly from small pooled library volume differences.

Time point denoted: patch test 3, about 24 weeks after DPC sensitization. Stated treatment: therapeutic diphenylcyclopropenone sensitization with weekly scalp DPC. Blood collection took place prior to placing each patch test. The study used a library that attached unique molecular identifiers to individual cDNA molecules. MiXCR, run by TCRdb on the RACE reads, gives a single entry per CDR3 protein. The table records some 170,000 distinct CDR3 sequences, about a quarter of them present only once. This CDR3 region has 15 residues. Germline loops: CDR1 SGHDN, CDR2 FVKESK. V was pared by 1 base and J by 5 bases, with 11 bases between. This clonotype was counted many times.

The rearrangement joins TRBV14 to TRBJ2-2, with D unresolved. This specimen consisted of whole blood, obtained in connection with sensitization to the hapten diphenylcyclopropenone (DPC). The TCR originated in a woman in her late teens or twenties with alopecia areata. Some clones in this sample may be carry-over from other donors' samples. CDR3 DNA sequence: TGTGCCAGCAGCCAAGCTCTTTTCCATACCGGGGAGCTGTTTTTT. Its protein is CASSQALFHTGELFF.